The rows below give T cell receptor beta chains drawn from one sample of a study of neoadjuvant anti-PD-1 for oral cavity cancer. TCRdb's copy holds only in-frame clones and misses some; the assay was immunoSEQ multiplex PCR. The sample lists around 31,000 clones; about 87% were seen once. Sequenced material: PBMCs, taken before nivolumab (anti-PD-1) treatment. These TCRs come from a person between 40 and 79 years old with oral cavity squamous cell carcinoma. The CDR3 runs from the conserved cysteine through the conserved F or W. The order of the fields is clone size, V gene, J gene, D gene, CDR3 protein, CDR3 DNA. A D gene is named only where the DNA matches it firmly. Only some rows state a clone size, as once, few, many or a class for expanded clones.

abundance: -
v_gene: TRBV12-5
j_gene: TRBJ1-4
d_gene: -
CDR3aa: CASGPPGPYVKKLFF
CDR3nt: TGTGCTAGTGGTCCGCCCGGGCCCTATGTGAAAAAACTGTTTTTT

abundance: -
v_gene: TRBV9
j_gene: TRBJ2-5
d_gene: TRBD1
CDR3aa: CASSVGASTGSIETQYF
CDR3nt: TGTGCCAGCAGCGTAGGGGCCTCGACAGGGTCGATAGAGACCCAGTACTTC

abundance: -
v_gene: TRBV5-6
j_gene: TRBJ2-2
d_gene: -
CDR3aa: CASSYTGRFTGELFF
CDR3nt: TGTGCCAGCAGCTACACAGGGAGGTTCACCGGGGAGCTGTTTTTT

abundance: -
v_gene: TRBV27
j_gene: TRBJ1-5
d_gene: -
CDR3aa: CASRPRSYQPQHF
CDR3nt: TGTGCCAGCAGGCCTAGGTCATATCAGCCCCAGCATTTT

abundance: once
v_gene: TRBV10-3
j_gene: TRBJ1-2
d_gene: -
CDR3aa: CAISDDRIGYTF
CDR3nt: TGTGCCATCAGTGACGACAGGATTGGCTACACCTTC

abundance: once
v_gene: TRBV7-2
j_gene: TRBJ1-5
d_gene: -
CDR3aa: CASSFGRGVGQPQHF
CDR3nt: TGTGCCAGCAGCTTCGGTAGAGGTGTGGGTCAGCCCCAGCATTTT

abundance: -
v_gene: TRBV7-8
j_gene: TRBJ1-4
d_gene: TRBD1
CDR3aa: CASRPTGGPNEKLFF
CDR3nt: TGTGCCAGCAGGCCCACAGGGGGGCCTAATGAAAAACTGTTTTTT

abundance: -
v_gene: TRBV6-4
j_gene: TRBJ2-1
d_gene: -
CDR3aa: CASSDPNLQGFLVNEQFF
CDR3nt: TGTGCCAGCAGTGACCCTAATCTCCAGGGGTTCCTGGTCAATGAGCAGTTCTTC

abundance: once
v_gene: TRBV19
j_gene: TRBJ2-7
d_gene: TRBD1
CDR3aa: CASSTGQLDEQYF
CDR3nt: TGTGCCAGTAGTACGGGACAGCTGGACGAGCAGTACTTC

abundance: -
v_gene: TRBV5-6
j_gene: TRBJ1-1
d_gene: -
CDR3aa: CASSLQGRTEAFF
CDR3nt: TGTGCCAGCAGCTTACAGGGCCGGACTGAAGCTTTCTTT

abundance: -
v_gene: TRBV5-8
j_gene: TRBJ1-1
d_gene: -
CDR3aa: CASSLTGHMNTEAFF
CDR3nt: TGTGCCAGCAGCTTGACGGGACACATGAACACTGAAGCTTTCTTT

abundance: -
v_gene: TRBV5-1
j_gene: TRBJ1-5
d_gene: -
CDR3aa: CASSPRPSETGGNQPQHF
CDR3nt: TGCGCCAGCAGCCCGAGGCCCAGCGAAACGGGGGGCAATCAGCCCCAGCATTTT

abundance: -
v_gene: TRBV7-8
j_gene: TRBJ2-3
d_gene: TRBD2
CDR3aa: CASSYMTSGVTDTQYF
CDR3nt: TGTGCCAGCAGCTACATGACTAGCGGGGTTACAGATACGCAGTATTTT

abundance: -
v_gene: TRBV11-2
j_gene: TRBJ2-1
d_gene: TRBD1
CDR3aa: CASSWGSGGKGNEQFF
CDR3nt: TGTGCCAGCAGCTGGGGGTCAGGGGGCAAGGGGAATGAGCAGTTCTTC

abundance: -
v_gene: TRBV19
j_gene: TRBJ1-5
d_gene: -
CDR3aa: CASRSVGSLNQPQHF
CDR3nt: TGTGCCAGTAGGTCGGTAGGGTCCCTCAATCAGCCCCAGCATTTT

abundance: -
v_gene: TRBV7-9
j_gene: TRBJ2-1
d_gene: -
CDR3aa: CASSKGYASGRNEQFF
CDR3nt: TGTGCCAGCAGTAAGGGTTATGCTAGTGGTCGGAATGAGCAGTTCTTC

abundance: once
v_gene: TRBV7-2
j_gene: TRBJ2-3
d_gene: TRBD2
CDR3aa: CASETSGAITDTQYF
CDR3nt: TGTGCCAGTGAGACTAGCGGGGCGATCACAGATACGCAGTATTTT

abundance: once
v_gene: TRBV9
j_gene: TRBJ2-7
d_gene: TRBD1
CDR3aa: CASSKEIGQGFFYEQYF
CDR3nt: TGTGCCAGCAGCAAGGAGATCGGACAGGGGTTTTTCTACGAGCAGTACTTC

abundance: -
v_gene: TRBV4-2
j_gene: TRBJ2-3
d_gene: TRBD2
CDR3aa: CASSQLAGPTDTQYF
CDR3nt: TGTGCCAGCAGCCAACTAGCGGGGCCCACAGATACGCAGTATTTT

abundance: -
v_gene: TRBV4-3
j_gene: TRBJ2-7
d_gene: TRBD1
CDR3aa: CASSQETGGYSSYEQYF
CDR3nt: TGCGCCAGCAGCCAAGAGACAGGGGGGTACTCCTCCTACGAGCAGTACTTC

abundance: -
v_gene: TRBV7-9
j_gene: TRBJ1-4
d_gene: -
CDR3aa: CASSPGGSTNEKLFF
CDR3nt: TGTGCCAGCAGCCCAGGCGGGTCGACTAATGAAAAACTGTTTTTT

abundance: few
v_gene: TRBV7-8
j_gene: TRBJ1-2
d_gene: -
CDR3aa: CASSLAQEGRGYTF
CDR3nt: TGTGCCAGCAGCTTAGCGCAAGAGGGGCGAGGCTACACCTTC

abundance: -
v_gene: TRBV27
j_gene: TRBJ2-7
d_gene: TRBD1
CDR3aa: CASSLGQGAQNEQYF
CDR3nt: TGTGCCAGCAGTCTAGGACAGGGGGCGCAAAACGAGCAGTACTTC

abundance: -
v_gene: TRBV19
j_gene: TRBJ1-2
d_gene: TRBD1
CDR3aa: CASSRHEGAWNYGYTF
CDR3nt: TGTGCCAGTAGTAGACATGAGGGGGCCTGGAACTATGGCTACACCTTC

abundance: -
v_gene: TRBV10-1
j_gene: TRBJ2-2
d_gene: TRBD1
CDR3aa: CASSGDRGLAGELFF
CDR3nt: TGCGCCAGCAGTGGGGACAGGGGGCTGGCCGGGGAGCTGTTTTTT

abundance: once
v_gene: TRBV2
j_gene: TRBJ1-2
d_gene: -
CDR3aa: CASSPGQSGYTF
CDR3nt: TGTGCCAGCAGCCCCGGACAAAGTGGCTACACCTTC